This TCR beta chain was observed in a study of siplizumab effects on memory and regulatory T cells. Whole-study results and caveats: The study found naive T cells seemingly more diverse than memory cells and seemingly major alloresponse contributors.

Here immunoSEQ multiplex PCR was the method, and the copy in TCRdb shows in-frame clones only, minus some. The sample yields some 120,000 clones, about 93% seen once. On this clone: Its antigen is still unknown.

The J segment lost 0 bases and the V segment lost 2 bases, leaving 2 bases of the junction unmatched. The CDR3 spans 15 residues. Per germline, CDR1 SGHTA and CDR2 FQGTGA. This TCR came from a human donor in good health. Sequencing input: non-Treg CD4+ T cells sorted from blood. The chain uses TRBV7-3 and TRBJ2-7; 9 bases are a match to TRBD1. The CDR3 nucleotides are TGTGCCAGCAGCTTAGGGACAGGGCCCTCCTACGAGCAGTACTTC. Translation gives CASSLGTGPSYEQYF.